This passage covers 10 T cell receptor beta chains from one sample sequenced in a study of identifying expanded T cells in peripheral blood. The assay was immunoSEQ multiplex PCR, and TCRdb's table has in-frame clones only and misses some. The data hold fewer than 110,000 clones, with 87% observed a single time. The sequenced sample was blood. The receptors stem from a person aged 18-70 years in good health.

The gene calls are TRBV5-5 and TRBJ1-2; tentatively, D is TRBD1 (5 bases). Germline loops: CDR1 SGHKS, CDR2 YYEKEE (reference sequence). The CDR3 covers 15 residues. V was trimmed by 1 base and J by 2 bases, leaving 12 bases between them. The CDR3 DNA is TGTGCCAGCAGCTTGTGGGACCCCGAGAACTATGGCTACACCTTC. As protein: CASSLWDPENYGYTF.

This chain links TRBV5-1 with TRBJ2-5, with D possibly TRBD2 on 6 matching bases. CDR3 length: 15 amino acids. CDR1 is SGHRS, CDR2 YFSETQ, per germline. The germline V and J ends were trimmed by 0 bases and 5 bases, with 14 bases remaining between them. CDR3 nucleotide sequence: TGCGCCAGCAGCTTGGGTCTCGGGACTCGGGAGACCCAGTACTTC. Its protein is CASSLGLGTRETQYF. Full variable domain (remainder filled in from reference TRBV5-1 and TRBJ2-5): KAGVTQTPRYLIKTRGQQVTLSCSPISGHRSVSWYQQTPGQGLQFLFEYFSETQRNKGNFPGRFSGRQFSNSRSEMNVSTLELGDSALYLCASSLGLGTRETQYFGPGTRLLVL.

This clone was seen once. The rearrangement joins TRBV7-6 to TRBJ1-1, with 8 bases lining up with TRBD1. The germline V gene has CDR1 SGHVS and CDR2 FNYEAQ. The junction had 11 bases not matched to a gene; V was cut back by 3 bases and J by 2 bases. The CDR3 extends over 17 amino acids. CDR3 residues: CASSFSPIQGDNTEAFF. The CDR3 nucleotides read TGTGCCAGCAGCTTCTCGCCCATACAGGGGGACAACACTGAAGCTTTCTTT.

The V gene is TRBV7-9, the J gene TRBJ1-1; the D is unclear. V lost 1 base and J lost 12, with 18 bases in between. The germline V gene has CDR1 SEHNR and CDR2 FQNEAQ (reference sequence). This CDR3 region has 14 residues. The CDR3 DNA reads as TGTGCCAGCAGCTTAGATTCGCCCTCAGAGAGGTCTTTCTTT. Protein: CASSLDSPSERSFF.

This clone was recorded only once. V usage is TRBV29-1 and J usage is TRBJ1-1; D gene ambiguous. There are 11 residues in the CDR3. From germline, CDR1 is SQVTM and CDR2 ANQGSEA. V lost 4 bases and J 6 bases, leaving 9 bases between the germline ends. This CDR3 is CSVVPRAEAFF. CDR3 nucleotides: TGCAGCGTTGTTCCGAGGGCTGAAGCTTTCTTT.

The chain links TRBV2 to TRBJ2-6; D gene uncertain. Germline lookup yields CDR1 SNHLY and CDR2 FYNNEI. The CDR3 length is 14 residues. V gave up 4 bases and J gave up 3 bases, with 7 bases separating them. For the CDR3, the DNA is TGTGCCAGCAGTGGGCTCTTTGGGGCCAACGTCCTGACTTTC. It translates to CASSGLFGANVLTF.

V is TRBV5-6 and J is TRBJ1-1, with D possibly TRBD1 on 5 matching bases. The V and J ends lost 0 bases and 10 bases respectively, with 10 bases between them. This CDR3 spans 12 amino acids. CDR1 and CDR2 from the germline V gene are SGHDT and YYEEEE. CDR3 DNA: TGTGCCAGCAGCTTGGGTGGGGGAGGAGCTTTCTTT. This sequence encodes CASSLGGGGAFF.

This clone turned up a few times. The chain employs TRBV5-4 and TRBJ2-3; 10 nucleotides agree with TRBD2. CDR1 is SGHNT and CDR2 is YYREEE in the germline V gene (reference sequence). The J segment lost 0 bases and the V segment lost 5 bases, leaving 6 bases of the junction unmatched. The CDR3 sequence is 16 residues long. For the CDR3, the DNA is TGTGCCAGCAGAACCCGGACTAGCGGTAGCACAGATACGCAGTATTTT. As protein: CASRTRTSGSTDTQYF.

The V and J genes are TRBV6-4 and TRBJ2-6, with 8 nucleotides matching TRBD1. V lost 7 bases and J lost 0; bases outside the gene matches: 11. The CDR3 spans 18 residues. Germline V gives CDR1 MRHNA, CDR2 SNTAGT. CDR3 in amino acids: CASTPSTTGGSGANVLTF. DNA of the CDR3: TGTGCCAGCACCCCCTCAACAACAGGGGGCTCTGGGGCCAACGTCCTGACTTTC.

This chain uses TRBV6-5 with TRBJ2-3, with D perhaps matching TRBD1 (5 bases). Trimming cost V 2 bases and J 3 bases, with 9 bases left between them. The CDR3 covers 14 residues. Germline V gene sequence: CDR1 MNHEY, CDR2 SVGAGI. The CDR3 here is CASSYGAVTDTQYF. The CDR3 nucleotides are TGTGCCAGCAGTTACGGGGCAGTGACAGATACGCAGTATTTT.